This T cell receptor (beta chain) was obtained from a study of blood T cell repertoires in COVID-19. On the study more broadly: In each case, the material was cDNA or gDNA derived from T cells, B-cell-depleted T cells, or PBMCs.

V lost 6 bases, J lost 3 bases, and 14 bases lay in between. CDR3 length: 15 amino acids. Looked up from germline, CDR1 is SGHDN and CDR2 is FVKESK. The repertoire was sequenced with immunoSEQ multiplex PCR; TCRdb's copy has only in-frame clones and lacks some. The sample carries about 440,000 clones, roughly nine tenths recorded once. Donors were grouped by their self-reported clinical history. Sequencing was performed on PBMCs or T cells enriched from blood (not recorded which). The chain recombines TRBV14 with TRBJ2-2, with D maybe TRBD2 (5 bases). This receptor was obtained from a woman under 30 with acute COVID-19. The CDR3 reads CASRGGRGHTGELFF. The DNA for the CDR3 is TGTGCCAGCAGAGGTGGTCGGGGTCACACCGGGGAGCTGTTTTTT.